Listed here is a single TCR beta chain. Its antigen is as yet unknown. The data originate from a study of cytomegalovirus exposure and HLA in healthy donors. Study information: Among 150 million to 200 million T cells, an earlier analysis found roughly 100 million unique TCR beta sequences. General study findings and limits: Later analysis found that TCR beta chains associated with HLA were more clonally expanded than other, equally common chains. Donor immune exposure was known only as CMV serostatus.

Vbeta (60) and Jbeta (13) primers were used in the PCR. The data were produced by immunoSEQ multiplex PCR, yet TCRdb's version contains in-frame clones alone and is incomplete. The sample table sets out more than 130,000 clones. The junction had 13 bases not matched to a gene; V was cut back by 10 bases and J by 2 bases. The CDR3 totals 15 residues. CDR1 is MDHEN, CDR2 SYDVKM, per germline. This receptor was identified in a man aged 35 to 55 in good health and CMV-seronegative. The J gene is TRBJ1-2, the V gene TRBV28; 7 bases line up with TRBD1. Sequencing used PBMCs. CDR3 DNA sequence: TGTGCCACGGTTCCGTCAGGGGGGCTCAACTATGGCTACACCTTC. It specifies CATVPSGGLNYGYTF.